This T cell receptor (beta chain) was captured in a study of blood T cell repertoires in COVID-19. Germline V gives CDR1 MNHEY, CDR2 SMNVEV (reference sequence). The CDR3 covers 15 residues. V lost 6 bases to trimming and J lost 3 bases; unmatched junction nucleotides: 9. Measured with immunoSEQ multiplex PCR; TCRdb has only the in-frame clones, and not every one. The table lists over 200,000 clones, about nine tenths of them singletons. The TCR originated in a man aged 25-45 years who had recovered from COVID-19. The V gene is TRBV27, the J gene TRBJ1-1, with 8 bases aligning to TRBD1. The specimen was peripheral blood. CDR3 in amino acids: CASSTSGGRDTEAFF. The DNA for the CDR3 is TGTGCCAGCAGCACCTCAGGGGGCAGGGACACTGAAGCTTTCTTT.